This T cell receptor beta chain stems from a study of CD8 T cells in Susac syndrome. Study at large: When blood was collected, patients with Susac syndrome were therapy-naive, were taking corticosteroids, or were receiving intravenous immunoglobulin alone.

Per germline, CDR1 MRHNA and CDR2 SNTAGT. The CDR3 length is 15 residues. Trimming left V 4 bases short and J 0 bases short, with 10 bases between. Roughly 0.5 to 1 ug RNA was reverse transcribed with random hexamers. TCRdb fed the immunoSEQ multiplex PCR reads into MiXCR, producing one record per CDR3 protein. Counted here are 150,000 to 200,000 distinct CDR3 sequences, 94% occurring once; the ten biggest clones make up 0.12%. Broader study findings: The CD4+ T cell repertoires, which came from Susac syndrome patients, showed no sign of clonal expansion.

Points on this clonotype: Its cognate antigen is unknown.

The receptor's source is a human donor with Susac syndrome. The sample consisted of CD4+ T cells from PBMCs. The V call is TRBV6-4, the J call TRBJ1-5; the D is unclear. CDR3 sequence (DNA): TGTGCCAGCAGTGCGGCACTTTATAGCAATCAGCCCCAGCATTTT. As protein: CASSAALYSNQPQHF.